A selection of T cell receptor beta chains follows, all from one sample in a study of Graves' ophthalmopathy and Graves' hyperthyroidism. TCRdb re-called the multiplex PCR reads with MiXCR, one entry per CDR3 protein. The top ten hold approximately 6.5% of the sample, which has about 620,000 distinct CDR3 sequences, 22% seen once. The sample comprised peripheral blood. These receptors were obtained from a young woman with stable Graves' hyperthyroidism. Some clones in this sample may be carry-over from other donors' samples. The CDR3 runs from the conserved cysteine through the conserved F or W. Each record gives: D gene, J gene, V gene, clone size, CDR3 protein, CDR3 DNA. The D gene is left open where the match is weak. Where a row states a size, it is once, few, many or the class of an expanded clone; other rows omit it.

>TRBD1|TRBJ2-5|TRBV5-6|many
CASSSGQGGQTQYF
TGTGCCAGCAGCTCGGGACAGGGGGGACAGACCCAGTACTTC
>.|TRBJ1-1|TRBV25-1|many
CASSVGQDTEAFF
TGTGCCAGCAGTGTGGGGCAGGACACTGAAGCTTTCTTT
>TRBD2|TRBJ2-5|TRBV2|.
CASTYTGLAGVQETQYF
TGTGCCAGCACTTACACGGGACTAGCGGGGGTACAAGAGACCCAGTACTTC
>.|TRBJ2-7|TRBV30|many
CAWRRLTYEQYF
TGTGCCTGGCGCAGGTTGACCTACGAGCAGTACTTC
>.|TRBJ1-1|TRBV4-1|many
CASSQHAMTGNTEAFF
TGCGCCAGCAGCCAACACGCAATGACAGGGAACACTGAAGCTTTCTTT
>TRBD2|TRBJ2-2|TRBV27|many
CASSWGAGRAAGELFF
TGTGCCAGCAGTTGGGGGGCCGGGAGGGCCGCCGGGGAGCTGTTTTTT
>TRBD1|TRBJ2-7|TRBV13|.
CASSYLGQGAYEQYF
TGTGCCAGCAGCTACCTGGGGCAGGGGGCCTACGAGCAGTACTTC
>.|TRBJ1-2|TRBV12-3/TRBV12-4|.
CASSEANYGYTF
TGTGCCAGTAGCGAGGCTAACTATGGCTACACCTTC
>TRBD1|TRBJ2-5|TRBV12-3/TRBV12-4|many
CASSPQDRGRETQYF
TGTGCCAGCAGTCCTCAGGACAGGGGGCGGGAGACCCAGTACTTC
>.|TRBJ1-6|TRBV2|few
CASKGTVNSPLHF
TGTGCCAGCAAGGGGACCGTGAATTCACCCCTCCACTTT
>.|TRBJ1-6|TRBV20-1|many
CSARVSQGNSPLHF
TGCAGTGCTAGAGTTAGCCAGGGAAATTCACCCCTCCACTTT
>.|TRBJ2-7|TRBV13|many
CASSAAADEQYF
TGTGCCAGCAGCGCGGCCGCTGACGAGCAGTACTTC
>TRBD2|TRBJ2-7|TRBV20-1|few
CSAGTSANRIPYEQYF
TGCAGTGCCGGGACTAGCGCCAACCGGATCCCCTACGAGCAGTACTTC
>TRBD1|TRBJ1-6|TRBV7-2|many
CASSPGTGGSPLHF
TGTGCCAGCAGCCCCGGGACAGGGGGATCACCCCTCCACTTT
>TRBD2|TRBJ2-2|TRBV5-1|.
CASSPTSGGAFTGELFF
TGCGCCAGCAGTCCTACTAGCGGGGGGGCTTTCACCGGGGAGCTGTTTTTT
>.|TRBJ1-6|TRBV12-3/TRBV12-4|.
CASSHAWVRNSPLHF
TGTGCCAGCAGCCATGCCTGGGTTCGGAATTCACCCCTCCACTTT
>TRBD1|TRBJ1-1|TRBV29-1|many
CSVGRQGMNTEAFF
TGCAGCGTTGGACGACAGGGGATGAACACTGAAGCTTTCTTT